This record covers a single TCR beta chain. These data are taken from a study of OX40 agonist ivuxolimab in advanced cancers. Clones were read by immunoSEQ multiplex PCR, and TCRdb kept only the in-frame ones, dropping some. The data show tens of thousands of clones, 70% to 90% seen once. Sequenced material: CD4+ or CD8+ T cells sorted from blood, taken in a trial of the OX40 agonist ivuxolimab. The clonotype was recovered from an adult with an advanced solid tumor such as melanoma, head and neck, liver or kidney cancer.

The CDR3 loop reads CSVEFSWNTEAFF. In nucleotides, the CDR3 is TGCAGCGTTGAGTTCAGCTGGAACACTGAAGCTTTCTTT. This chain connects TRBV29-1 to TRBJ1-1; D is ambiguous. The V gene's germline CDR1 is SQVTM and CDR2 ANQGSEA. The CDR3 runs 13 residues. Trimming removed 3 bases at V and 1 base at J, with 9 bases between.